This T cell receptor (beta chain) was identified in a study of shared clonotypes between healthy human individuals. This clone occurred a few times. Profiled with immunoSEQ multiplex PCR; TCRdb holds only in-frame clones, not every one. The repertoire consists of about 1 million clones, with approximately 70% occurring once and the leading ten covering roughly 1.5%. Sequenced: memory CD4+ T cells sorted from blood. Indicated subset: CD45RA-negative fraction. The receptor's source is a man aged 18 to 30 in good health.

CDR3 region: CASSTGTTSGELFF. CDR3 DNA: TGCGCCAGCAGTACCGGGACTACATCCGGGGAGCTGTTTTTT. This chain connects TRBV10-1 to TRBJ2-2; 7 nucleotides match TRBD2. The CDR3 extends over 14 amino acids. After removal of 5 bases from V and 6 bases from J, the junction contained 6 bases not matched to a gene. Germline-derived CDR1 and CDR2 are WNHNN and SYGVQD (reference sequence).